This TCR beta chain was sequenced in a study of T cells in Graves' hyperthyroidism and ophthalmopathy. Researchers amplified the TCR beta CDR3 regions from RNA transcripts. The primer set for the first-round RT-PCR of the TCR CDR3 was HTBI. TCRdb reprocessed the multiplex PCR reads via MiXCR and lists one record per CDR3 protein. Counted here are 700,000 to 850,000 distinct CDR3 sequences, just over 35% occurring once; the ten biggest clones make up around 31%. This clonotype was counted only a few times. The receptor comes from a woman in her 40s with Graves' hyperthyroidism. The material sequenced was blood.

The CDR3 coding sequence is TGTGCCAGCAGCCACCGGGACGAGACCCAGTACTTC. Translating gives CASSHRDETQYF. The genes are TRBV7-9 and TRBJ2-5, with D perhaps TRBD1 or TRBD2 (5 bases each). This CDR3 spans 12 amino acids. Germline CDR1 is SEHNR and CDR2 is FQNEAQ (reference sequence). V lost 5 bases, J lost 5 bases, and 9 bases lay in between.